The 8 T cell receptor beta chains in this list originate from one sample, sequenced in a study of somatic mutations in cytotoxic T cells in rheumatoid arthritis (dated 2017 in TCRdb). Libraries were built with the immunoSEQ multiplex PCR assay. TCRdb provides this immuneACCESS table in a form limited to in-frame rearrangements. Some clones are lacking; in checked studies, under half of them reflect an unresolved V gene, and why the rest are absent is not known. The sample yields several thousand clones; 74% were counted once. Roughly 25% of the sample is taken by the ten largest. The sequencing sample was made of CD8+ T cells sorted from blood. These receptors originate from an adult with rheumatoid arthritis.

The CDR3 DNA follows: TGTGCCAGCAGCCCCACAGGGGGCAGTTCGAGGACCGGGGAGCTGTTTTTT. Translated, it gives CASSPTGGSSRTGELFF. This rearrangement joins TRBV7-9 to TRBJ2-2; 9 nucleotides align to TRBD1. Germline values: CDR1 SEHNR, CDR2 FQNEAQ (reference sequence). This CDR3 has 17 amino acids. The V and J ends lost 5 bases and 5 bases, in that order; junction bases with no gene match: 12.

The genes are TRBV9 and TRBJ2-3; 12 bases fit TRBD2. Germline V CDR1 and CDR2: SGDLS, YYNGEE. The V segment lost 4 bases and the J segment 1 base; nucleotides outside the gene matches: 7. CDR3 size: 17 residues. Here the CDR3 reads CASSSSGRALGTDTQYF. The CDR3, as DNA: TGTGCCAGCAGCTCTAGCGGGAGGGCCTTGGGCACAGATACGCAGTATTTT.

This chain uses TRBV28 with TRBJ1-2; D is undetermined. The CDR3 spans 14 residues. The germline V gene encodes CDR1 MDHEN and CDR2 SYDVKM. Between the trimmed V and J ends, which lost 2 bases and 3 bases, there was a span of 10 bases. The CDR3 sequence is CASSLEGTDYGYTF. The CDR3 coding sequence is TGTGCCAGCAGTTTAGAAGGCACGGACTATGGCTACACCTTC.

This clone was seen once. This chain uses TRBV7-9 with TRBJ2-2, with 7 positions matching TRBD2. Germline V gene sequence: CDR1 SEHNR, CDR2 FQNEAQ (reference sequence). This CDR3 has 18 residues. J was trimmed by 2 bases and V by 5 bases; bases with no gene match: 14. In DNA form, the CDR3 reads TGTGCCAGCAGCGCCCCCGGGACTATGGGAATAAACACCGGGGAGCTGTTTTTT. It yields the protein CASSAPGTMGINTGELFF.

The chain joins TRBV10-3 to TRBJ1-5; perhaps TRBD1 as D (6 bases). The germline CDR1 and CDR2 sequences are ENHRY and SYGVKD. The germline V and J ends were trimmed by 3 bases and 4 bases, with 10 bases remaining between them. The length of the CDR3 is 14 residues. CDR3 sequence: CAISDRGWNQPQHF. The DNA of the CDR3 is TGTGCCATCAGTGACAGGGGTTGGAATCAGCCCCAGCATTTT.

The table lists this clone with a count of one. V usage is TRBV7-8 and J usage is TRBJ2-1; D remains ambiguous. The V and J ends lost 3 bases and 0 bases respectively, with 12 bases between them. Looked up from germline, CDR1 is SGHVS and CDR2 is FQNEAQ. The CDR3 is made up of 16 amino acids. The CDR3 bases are TGTGCCAGCAGCTTTGGTCGGGCGAGCTCCTACAATGAGCAGTTCTTC. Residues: CASSFGRASSYNEQFF. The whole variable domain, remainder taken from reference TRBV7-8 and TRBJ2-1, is GAGVSQSPRYKVAKRGQDVALRCDPISGHVSLFWYQQALGQGPEFLTYFQNEAQLDKSGLPSDRFFAERPEGSVSTLKIQRTQQEDSAVYLCASSFGRASSYNEQFFGPGTRLTVL.

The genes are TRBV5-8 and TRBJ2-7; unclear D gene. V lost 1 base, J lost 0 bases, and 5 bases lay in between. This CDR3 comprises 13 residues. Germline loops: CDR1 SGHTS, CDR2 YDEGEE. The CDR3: CASSLQNSYEQYF. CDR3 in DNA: TGTGCCAGCAGCTTGCAGAACTCCTACGAGCAGTACTTC.

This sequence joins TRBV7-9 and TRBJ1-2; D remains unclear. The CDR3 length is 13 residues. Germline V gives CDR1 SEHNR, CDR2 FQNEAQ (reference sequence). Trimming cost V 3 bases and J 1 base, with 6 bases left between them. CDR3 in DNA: TGTGCCAGCAGCTTCGGGGATAACTATGGCTACACCTTC. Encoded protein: CASSFGDNYGYTF.